This entry lists 18 T cell receptor beta chains sequenced from one sample in a study of blood T cell repertoires in COVID-19. Assay: immunoSEQ multiplex PCR; the TCRdb copy retains only in-frame clones and omits some. The table has 100,000 to 150,000 clones, around 85% seen once. Specimen: peripheral blood. These receptor sequences come from a woman of 80 years or more with COVID-19, enrolled during active disease.

This sequence joins TRBV4-3 and TRBJ2-1, with TRBD2 matching over 9 bases. This CDR3 has 16 residues. V dropped 3 bases and J dropped 0; count of bases not matched to a gene: 3. The germline gives CDR1 LGHNA, CDR2 YSLEER. CDR3 nucleotide sequence: TGCGCCAGCAGCCAGTCTAGCGGGACCTCCTACAATGAGCAGTTCTTC. This translates into CASSQSSGTSYNEQFF.

The genes are TRBV7-3 and TRBJ2-1, with 9 bases fitting TRBD1. The CDR3 contains 16 residues. Germline V gene sequence: CDR1 SGHTA, CDR2 FQGTGA. V gave up 2 bases and J gave up 4 bases; unmatched junction bases: 6. The CDR3 DNA sequence: TGTGCCAGCAGCTTAGCCGGTGGGACAGGGTACAATGAGCAGTTCTTC. It encodes CASSLAGGTGYNEQFF.

The chain has TRBV9 and TRBJ2-7; TRBD1 matches at 9 bases. The CDR3 is 17 amino acids. Germline V lookup: CDR1 SGDLS, CDR2 YYNGEE. The J segment lost 3 bases and the V segment lost 0 bases, leaving 10 bases of the junction unmatched. Here the CDR3 DNA reads TGTGCCAGCAGCGTAGGTAGGGGAGCGGACAGGGGCTACGAGCAGTACTTC. Residues: CASSVGRGADRGYEQYF.

The chain links TRBV7-2 to TRBJ2-7; 9 nucleotides line up with TRBD1. Germline V gene sequence: CDR1 SGHTA, CDR2 FQGNSA. This CDR3 spans 15 amino acids. V lost 1 base and J lost 3; bases outside the gene matches: 4. The DNA of the CDR3 is TGTGCCAGCAGCTTAGGACAGGGGGGATTCTACGAGCAGTACTTC. This encodes CASSLGQGGFYEQYF.

The gene calls are TRBV3-1 (or the pseudogene TRBV3-2) and TRBJ2-3; TRBD2 is a possible D gene (5 bases). The CDR3 has 15 residues. Looked up from germline, CDR1 is LGHDT and CDR2 is YNNKEL (reference sequence). Trimming took 1 base from V and 4 from J, leaving 12 bases between them. CDR3 DNA sequence: TGTGCCAGCAGCCAAGTTGGACTTTCCTCAGATACGCAGTATTTT. Translation gives CASSQVGLSSDTQYF.

The rearrangement links TRBV7-9 to TRBJ2-7; 11 bases agree with TRBD1. Germline CDR1 SEHNR, CDR2 FQNEAQ (reference sequence). After removal of 5 bases from V and 3 bases from J, the junction contained 3 bases not matched to a gene. The CDR3 is 14 amino acids. The CDR3 sequence: CASSRTGGRYEQYF. In nucleotides, the CDR3 is TGTGCCAGCAGCCGGACAGGGGGCCGCTACGAGCAGTACTTC.

CDR3 DNA: TGTGCCAGCTCACAGGGGGCGAACACTGAAGCTTTCTTT. As protein: CASSQGANTEAFF. The chain combines TRBV18 with TRBJ1-1; 7 bases align to TRBD1. CDR1 is KGHSH and CDR2 is LQKENI in the germline V gene. CDR3 length equals 13 residues. J lost 1 base, V lost 4 bases, and 0 bases had no gene match.

The chain recombines TRBV7-2 with TRBJ2-4; 8 bases fit TRBD1. The CDR3 runs to 16 residues. CDR1 is SGHTA and CDR2 is FQGNSA in the germline V gene. Trimming took 5 bases from V and 6 from J; bases not matched to a gene: 12. The CDR3 is CASSLRMTGAGNIQYF. The CDR3 DNA follows: TGTGCCAGCAGCCTACGTATGACAGGGGCGGGAAACATTCAGTACTTC.

The rearrangement joins TRBV19 to TRBJ2-5; 9 bases agree with TRBD2. The V gene end was trimmed by 2 bases and the J gene end by 4 bases; junction bases not matched to a gene: 8. CDR1 is LNHDA and CDR2 is SQIVND in the germline V gene (reference sequence). The CDR3 has 16 amino acids. CDR3 loop: CASSITGAGGRETQYF. The DNA for the CDR3 is TGTGCCAGTAGTATAACAGGAGCGGGAGGTCGAGAGACCCAGTACTTC.

This clone was recorded a few times. This chain connects TRBV20-1 to TRBJ2-7; 8 bases agree with TRBD1. The CDR3 is 14 residues long. Germline assignment: CDR1 DFQATT and CDR2 SNEGSKA (reference sequence). J was trimmed by 3 bases and V by 3 bases; bases with no gene match: 7. Here the CDR3 DNA reads TGCAGTGCTAGTTCCGGACAGGGAGGCTACGAGCAGTACTTC. This codes for CSASSGQGGYEQYF.

V and J are TRBV5-1 and TRBJ2-5, with unresolved D. This CDR3 region has 14 residues. Trimming left V 5 bases short and J 1 base short, with 12 bases between. Germline CDR1 and CDR2: SGHRS and YFSETQ. This CDR3 reads CASRPIQSQETQYF. The CDR3 nucleotides are TGCGCCAGCAGGCCCATACAGAGCCAAGAGACCCAGTACTTC.

V usage is TRBV5-1 and J usage is TRBJ2-7, with 9 bases that match TRBD1. The V gene end was trimmed by 0 bases and the J gene end by 6 bases; junction bases not matched to a gene: 4. Germline assignment: CDR1 SGHRS and CDR2 YFSETQ. This CDR3 has 14 residues. The CDR3 spells CASSLEGQGPEQYF. For the CDR3, the DNA is TGCGCCAGCAGCTTGGAGGGACAGGGACCCGAGCAGTACTTC.

J is TRBJ1-2 and V is TRBV10-3; D gene unclear. The V gene's germline CDR1 is ENHRY and CDR2 SYGVKD. Trimming took 3 bases from V and 2 from J, leaving 7 bases between them. The CDR3 sequence is 13 residues long. As DNA, the CDR3 is TGTGCCATCAGTGACCCAGTAAACTATGGCTACACCTTC. It encodes CAISDPVNYGYTF.

This rearrangement joins TRBV6-2 or TRBV6-3 to TRBJ2-7, with 8 nucleotides matching TRBD2. With 5 bases clipped from V and 7 bases from J, the junction kept 16 bases outside the gene matches. Germline values: CDR1 MNHEY, CDR2 SVGEGT. CDR3 length: 16 residues. The DNA for the CDR3 is TGTGCCAGCAGTAGGACTACTAGCGGATTGGGGGAGGAGCAGTACTTC. It is translated as CASSRTTSGLGEEQYF.

The chain carries TRBV14 and TRBJ2-3, with TRBD2 matching 7 bases. V lost 4 bases to trimming and J lost 4 bases; unmatched junction nucleotides: 5. The CDR3 has 14 amino acids. Germline CDR1 SGHDN, CDR2 FVKESK. The CDR3 nucleotides read TGTGCCAGCAGCCCAGTTCTAGCGGCAGATACGCAGTATTTT. It specifies CASSPVLAADTQYF. The full variable domain, its missing parts supplied by reference TRBV14 and TRBJ2-3, is EAGVTQFPSHSVIEKGQTVTLRCDPISGHDNLYWYRRVMGKEIKFLLHFVKESKQDESGMPNNRFLAERTGGTYSTLKVQPAELEDSGVYFCASSPVLAADTQYFGPGTRLTVL.

The chain employs TRBV5-1 and TRBJ1-2; TRBD1 might be the D (6 bases). The V gene's germline CDR1 is SGHRS and CDR2 YFSETQ. V gave up 2 bases and J gave up 4 bases, with 12 bases separating them. This CDR3 is built from 14 residues. The CDR3 protein is CASSFNRASYGYTF. CDR3 bases: TGCGCCAGCAGCTTCAACAGGGCCTCCTATGGCTACACCTTC.

The chain links TRBV27 to TRBJ2-7, with TRBD1 matching over 7 bases. The CDR3 length is 14 residues. CDR1 and CDR2 (germline): MNHEY, SMNVEV (reference sequence). J lost 4 bases, V lost 2 bases, and 5 bases had no gene match. CDR3 nucleotides: TGTGCCAGCAGTTTACAGGGGGAGAAGTACGAGCAGTACTTC. Translation gives CASSLQGEKYEQYF.

The chain recombines TRBV7-2 with TRBJ1-1; weak D call: TRBD1 (5 bases). This CDR3 has 14 residues. Trimming left V 5 bases short and J 5 bases short, with 15 bases between. Germline V gives CDR1 SGHTA, CDR2 FQGNSA. This CDR3 reads CASSQGLLGTEAFF. CDR3 DNA: TGTGCCAGCAGCCAGGGACTTTTGGGAACTGAAGCTTTCTTT.